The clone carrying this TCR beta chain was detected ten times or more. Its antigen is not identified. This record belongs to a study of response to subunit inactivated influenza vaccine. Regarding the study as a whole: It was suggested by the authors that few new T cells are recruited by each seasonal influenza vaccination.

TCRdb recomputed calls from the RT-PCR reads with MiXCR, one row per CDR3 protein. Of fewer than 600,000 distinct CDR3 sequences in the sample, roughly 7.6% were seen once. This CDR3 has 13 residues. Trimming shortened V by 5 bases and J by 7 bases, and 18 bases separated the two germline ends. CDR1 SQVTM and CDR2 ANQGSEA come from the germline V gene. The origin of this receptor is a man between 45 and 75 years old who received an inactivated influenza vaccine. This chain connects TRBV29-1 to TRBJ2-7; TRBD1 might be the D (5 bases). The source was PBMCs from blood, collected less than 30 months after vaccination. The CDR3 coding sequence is TGCAGCGTTATGGGCAGGGCGGCTCAAGAGCAGTACTTC. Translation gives CSVMGRAAQEQYF.